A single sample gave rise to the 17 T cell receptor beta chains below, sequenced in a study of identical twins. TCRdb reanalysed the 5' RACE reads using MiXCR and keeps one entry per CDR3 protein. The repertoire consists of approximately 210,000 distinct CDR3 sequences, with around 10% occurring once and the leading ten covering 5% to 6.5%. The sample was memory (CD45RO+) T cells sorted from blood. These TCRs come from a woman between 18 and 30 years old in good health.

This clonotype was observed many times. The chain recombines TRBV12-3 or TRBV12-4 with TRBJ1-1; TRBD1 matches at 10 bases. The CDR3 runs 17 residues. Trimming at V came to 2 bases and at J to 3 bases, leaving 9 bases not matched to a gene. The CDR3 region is CASSLRRTGGEDTEAFF. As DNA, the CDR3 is TGTGCCAGCAGTTTAAGGAGGACAGGGGGGGAGGACACTGAAGCTTTCTTT.

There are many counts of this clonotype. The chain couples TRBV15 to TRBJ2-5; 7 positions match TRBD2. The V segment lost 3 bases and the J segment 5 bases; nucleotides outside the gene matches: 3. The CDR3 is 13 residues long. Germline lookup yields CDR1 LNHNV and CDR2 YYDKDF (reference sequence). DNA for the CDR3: TGTGCCACCAGCAGGGCACTAGCGGAGACCCAGTACTTC. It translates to CATSRALAETQYF.

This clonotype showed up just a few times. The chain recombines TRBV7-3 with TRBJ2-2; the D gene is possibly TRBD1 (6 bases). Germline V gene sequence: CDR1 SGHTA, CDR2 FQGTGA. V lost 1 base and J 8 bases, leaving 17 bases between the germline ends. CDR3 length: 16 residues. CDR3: CASSLNRAGEGGELFF. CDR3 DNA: TGTGCCAGCAGCTTAAACAGGGCCGGCGAGGGAGGGGAGCTGTTTTTT.

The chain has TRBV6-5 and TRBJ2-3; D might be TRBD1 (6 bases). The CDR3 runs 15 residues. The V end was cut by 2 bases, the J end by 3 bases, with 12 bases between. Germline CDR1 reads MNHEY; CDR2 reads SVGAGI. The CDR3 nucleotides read TGTGCCAGCAGTTACGGACAGAAGTTTACAGATACGCAGTATTTT. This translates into CASSYGQKFTDTQYF.

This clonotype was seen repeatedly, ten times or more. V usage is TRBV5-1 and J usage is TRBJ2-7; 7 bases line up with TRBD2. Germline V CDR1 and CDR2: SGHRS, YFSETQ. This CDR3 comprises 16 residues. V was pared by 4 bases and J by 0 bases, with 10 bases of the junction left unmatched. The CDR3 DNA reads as TGCGCCAGCAGCCTAGACCCCGGGACTACCTCCTACGAGCAGTACTTC. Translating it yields CASSLDPGTTSYEQYF.

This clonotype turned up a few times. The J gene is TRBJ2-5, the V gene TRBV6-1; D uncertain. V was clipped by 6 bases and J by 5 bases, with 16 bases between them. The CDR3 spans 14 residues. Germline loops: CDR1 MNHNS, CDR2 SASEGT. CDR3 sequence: CASRESALWETQYF. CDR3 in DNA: TGTGCCAGCAGAGAGAGCGCCCTCTGGGAGACCCAGTACTTC.

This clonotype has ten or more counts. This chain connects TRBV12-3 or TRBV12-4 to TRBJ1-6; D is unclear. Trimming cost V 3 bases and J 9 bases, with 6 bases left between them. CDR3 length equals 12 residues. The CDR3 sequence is CASSFEGSPLHF. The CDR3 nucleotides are TGTGCCAGCAGTTTTGAAGGTTCACCCCTCCACTTT.

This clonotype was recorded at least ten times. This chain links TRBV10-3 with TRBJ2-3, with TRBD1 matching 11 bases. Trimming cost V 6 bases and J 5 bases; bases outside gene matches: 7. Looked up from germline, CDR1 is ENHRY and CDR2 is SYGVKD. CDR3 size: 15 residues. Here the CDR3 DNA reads TGTGCCATCAGGAAGGGGACAGGGGGAGAAGATACGCAGTATTTT. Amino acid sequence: CAIRKGTGGEDTQYF.

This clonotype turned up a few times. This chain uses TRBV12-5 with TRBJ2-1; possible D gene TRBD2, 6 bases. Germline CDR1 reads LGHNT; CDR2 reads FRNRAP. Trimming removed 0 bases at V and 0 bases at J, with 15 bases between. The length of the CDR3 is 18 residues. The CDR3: CASGLVPDGTLSYNEQFF. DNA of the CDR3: TGTGCTAGTGGTTTGGTACCAGATGGGACTCTCTCCTACAATGAGCAGTTCTTC.

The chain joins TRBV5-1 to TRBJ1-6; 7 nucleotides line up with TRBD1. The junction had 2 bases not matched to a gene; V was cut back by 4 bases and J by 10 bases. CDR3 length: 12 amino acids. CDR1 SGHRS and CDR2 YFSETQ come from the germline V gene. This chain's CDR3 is CASSPQGSPLHF. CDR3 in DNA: TGCGCCAGCAGCCCACAGGGGTCACCCCTCCACTTT.

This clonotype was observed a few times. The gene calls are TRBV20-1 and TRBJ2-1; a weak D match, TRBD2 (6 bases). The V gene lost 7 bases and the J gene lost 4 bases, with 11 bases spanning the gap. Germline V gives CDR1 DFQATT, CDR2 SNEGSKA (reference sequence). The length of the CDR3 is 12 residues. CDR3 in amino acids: CSVPRGYNEQFF. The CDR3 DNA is TGCAGTGTCCCCCGGGGGTACAATGAGCAGTTCTTC.

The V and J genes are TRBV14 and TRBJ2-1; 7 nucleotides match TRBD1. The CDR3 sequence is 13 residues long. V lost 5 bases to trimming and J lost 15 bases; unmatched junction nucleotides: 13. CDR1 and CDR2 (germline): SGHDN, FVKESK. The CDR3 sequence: CASSLVTGDQGFF. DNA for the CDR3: TGTGCCAGCAGCTTAGTTACAGGGGATCAAGGGTTCTTC.

The CDR3 bases are TGTGCCAGCAGCCGACCAGGGGTCACGAACACTGAAGCTTTCTTT. Encoded protein: CASSRPGVTNTEAFF. The chain combines TRBV3-1 with TRBJ1-1, with a weak D call TRBD1 (6 bases). CDR1 and CDR2 from the germline V gene are LGHDT and YNNKEL (reference sequence). V was pared by 4 bases and J by 1 base, with 13 bases between. The CDR3 contains 15 residues.

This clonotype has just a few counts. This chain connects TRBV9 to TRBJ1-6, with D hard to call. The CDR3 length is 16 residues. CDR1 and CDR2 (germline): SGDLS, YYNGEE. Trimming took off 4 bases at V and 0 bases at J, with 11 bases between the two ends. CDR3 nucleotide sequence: TGTGCCAGCAGCCCGCACGGGAGCTCCTATAATTCACCCCTCCACTTT. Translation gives CASSPHGSSYNSPLHF.

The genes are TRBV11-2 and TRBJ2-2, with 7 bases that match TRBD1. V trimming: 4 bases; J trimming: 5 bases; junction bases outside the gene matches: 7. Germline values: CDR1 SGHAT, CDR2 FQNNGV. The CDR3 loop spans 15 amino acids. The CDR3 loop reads CASSSYRGRTGELFF. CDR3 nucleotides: TGTGCCAGCAGCTCTTACAGGGGCAGGACCGGGGAGCTGTTTTTT.

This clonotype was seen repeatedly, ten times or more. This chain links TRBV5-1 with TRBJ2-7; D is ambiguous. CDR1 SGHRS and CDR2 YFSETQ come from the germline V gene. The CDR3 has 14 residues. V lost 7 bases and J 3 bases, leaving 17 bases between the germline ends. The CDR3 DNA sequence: TGCGCCAGCGCCCCTTCCGATTGGAGCTACGAGCAGTACTTC. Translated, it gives CASAPSDWSYEQYF.

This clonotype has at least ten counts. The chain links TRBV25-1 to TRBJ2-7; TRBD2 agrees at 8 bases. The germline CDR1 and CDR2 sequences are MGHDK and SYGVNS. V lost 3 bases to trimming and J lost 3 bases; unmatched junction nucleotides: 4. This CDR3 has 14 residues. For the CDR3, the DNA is TGTGCCAGCAGTGATAGCGGGGACCGCTACGAGCAGTACTTC. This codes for CASSDSGDRYEQYF.